Listed here are 30 T cell receptor beta chains from one sample, sequenced in a study of blood T cell repertoires in COVID-19. Measured with immunoSEQ multiplex PCR; TCRdb has only the in-frame clones, and not every one. The sample holds approximately 150,000 clones, roughly 80% seen once. The sequenced sample was peripheral blood. The receptors originated from a man aged 65 to 85 with acute or convalescent COVID-19.

This chain uses TRBV28 with TRBJ2-1; no clear D gene. Germline assignment: CDR1 MDHEN and CDR2 SYDVKM. V shed 3 bases and J shed 7 bases, with 10 bases lying between them. CDR3 length: 13 residues. The CDR3 region is CASSLIQLNEQFF. CDR3 DNA: TGTGCCAGCAGTTTGATACAGCTGAATGAGCAGTTCTTC. The variable domain in full, completed from reference TRBV28 and TRBJ2-1, reads DVKVTQSSRYLVKRTGEKVFLECVQDMDHENMFWYRQDPGLGLRLIYFSYDVKMKEKGDIPEGYSVSREKKERFSLILESASTNQTSMYLCASSLIQLNEQFFGPGTRLTVL.

This chain joins TRBV19 and TRBJ1-5; the D gene is possibly TRBD1 (6 bases). CDR3 length equals 17 residues. The V end lost 4 bases, the J end lost 10 bases, and 26 bases lay between the germline ends. From germline, CDR1 is LNHDA and CDR2 SQIVND (reference sequence). The CDR3 DNA follows: TGTGCCAGTAGTACCAACTCGGACAGCCGCCTAAGCTCCCCCCAGCATTTT. This codes for CASSTNSDSRLSSPQHF.

The V gene is TRBV28, the J gene TRBJ1-2; D might be TRBD1 (5 bases). The CDR3 consists of 14 residues. The V end lost 2 bases, the J end lost 1 base, and 8 bases lay between the germline ends. Germline V CDR1 and CDR2: MDHEN, SYDVKM. The CDR3 nucleotides read TGTGCCAGCAGTTTAGGGGGGGTTAACTATGGCTACACCTTC. Protein: CASSLGGVNYGYTF.

This rearrangement joins TRBV6-5 to TRBJ1-1; D is unclear. Germline CDR1 reads MNHEY; CDR2 reads SVGAGI. V lost 8 bases and J 3 bases, leaving 10 bases between the germline ends. The CDR3 is 12 residues long. The CDR3 nucleotides are TGTGCCAGCGACGGGAGGGACACTGAAGCTTTCTTT. This codes for CASDGRDTEAFF.

DNA for the CDR3: TGTGCCAGCAGCGCCGGGGGAGAGACCCAGTACTTC. Its protein is CASSAGGETQYF. This chain connects TRBV9 to TRBJ2-5; a weak D match, TRBD2 (6 bases). CDR1 and CDR2 (germline): SGDLS, YYNGEE. The germline V and J ends were trimmed by 3 bases and 4 bases, with 7 bases remaining between them. The CDR3 extends over 12 amino acids.

The V call is TRBV7-8, the J call TRBJ2-1; 7 bases line up with TRBD2. The germline V gene encodes CDR1 SGHVS and CDR2 FQNEAQ. CDR3 length: 13 amino acids. J lost 8 bases, V lost 9 bases, and 10 bases had no gene match. The chain's CDR3 is CASGRGDLDEQFF. CDR3 nucleotides: TGTGCCAGTGGCCGGGGGGATCTCGATGAGCAGTTCTTC.

The genes are TRBV27 and TRBJ2-3; 8 nucleotides align to TRBD1. The CDR3 spans 15 residues. J gave up 4 bases and V 9 bases, and 12 bases lay outside the gene matches. Per germline, CDR1 MNHEY and CDR2 SMNVEV (reference sequence). The CDR3 sequence is CARDSGGKVADTQYF. For the CDR3, the DNA is TGTGCCAGGGACTCAGGGGGCAAGGTGGCAGATACGCAGTATTTT.

The chain links TRBV28 to TRBJ2-3; 11 positions agree with TRBD2. This CDR3 contains 22 residues. In germline, CDR1 is MDHEN, CDR2 SYDVKM. V shed 4 bases and J 10 bases; nucleotides not matched to a gene: 31. Here the CDR3 reads CASSSHQPSILAGGGRIEPQYF. CDR3 bases: TGTGCCAGCAGTTCACACCAACCCTCTATCTTAGCGGGAGGGGGGCGGATCGAACCGCAGTATTTT.

This rearrangement joins TRBV28 to TRBJ2-5, with 13 bases aligning to TRBD2. V lost 6 bases to trimming and J lost 2 bases; unmatched junction nucleotides: 6. The CDR3 is made up of 16 amino acids. Germline CDR1 MDHEN, CDR2 SYDVKM. CDR3 region: CASRGGLAGLQETQYF. DNA for the CDR3: TGTGCCAGCAGGGGGGGACTAGCGGGGTTACAAGAGACCCAGTACTTC.

This sequence joins TRBV28 and TRBJ2-3; D call uncertain. V lost 7 bases to trimming and J lost 2 bases, with 13 bases between them. CDR1 and CDR2 (germline): MDHEN, SYDVKM. The CDR3 totals 14 residues. As DNA, the CDR3 is TGTGCCAGCACCGACCCAACAGCCACAGATACGCAGTATTTT. This sequence encodes CASTDPTATDTQYF. The full variable domain, its missing parts supplied by reference TRBV28 and TRBJ2-3, is DVKVTQSSRYLVKRTGEKVFLECVQDMDHENMFWYRQDPGLGLRLIYFSYDVKMKEKGDIPEGYSVSREKKERFSLILESASTNQTSMYLCASTDPTATDTQYFGPGTRLTVL.

The chain is built from TRBV7-9 and TRBJ2-4, with a possible D match to TRBD2 (5 bases). From germline, CDR1 is SEHNR and CDR2 FQNEAQ (reference sequence). CDR3 length: 16 amino acids. Trimming left V 6 bases short and J 0 bases short, with 15 bases between. The CDR3 sequence: CASSQTSRVAKNIQYF. The CDR3, as DNA: TGTGCCAGCAGTCAGACCTCGAGGGTAGCCAAAAACATTCAGTACTTC.

The rearrangement joins TRBV28 to TRBJ1-2, with D perhaps TRBD1 (6 bases). V was trimmed by 3 bases and J by 7 bases, leaving 15 bases between them. CDR3 length: 14 residues. The V gene's germline CDR1 is MDHEN and CDR2 SYDVKM. CDR3 sequence: CASSLGHEAGGYTF. The CDR3 coding sequence is TGTGCCAGCAGTTTGGGACACGAGGCGGGTGGCTACACCTTC.

The chain links TRBV19 to TRBJ2-1; the D is unclear. The CDR3 has 16 residues. The V and J ends lost 7 bases and 7 bases respectively, with 23 bases between them. Germline CDR1 and CDR2: LNHDA and SQIVND (reference sequence). CDR3 sequence: CASKGGQLVTANEQFF. Written as DNA, the CDR3 is TGTGCCAGTAAAGGTGGGCAATTGGTGACGGCGAATGAGCAGTTCTTC.

In this sample, this clone turned up many times. V usage is TRBV9 and J usage is TRBJ2-1; 13 nucleotides match TRBD2. Trimming cost V 4 bases and J 7 bases; bases outside gene matches: 5. Looked up from germline, CDR1 is SGDLS and CDR2 is YYNGEE. CDR3 length equals 15 residues. CDR3 sequence: CASSLGTSGVNEQFF. The CDR3 DNA is TGTGCCAGCAGCCTCGGGACTAGCGGGGTAAATGAGCAGTTCTTC.

The rearrangement uses TRBV27 and TRBJ2-7; 7 bases match TRBD2. Germline CDR1 is MNHEY and CDR2 is SMNVEV (reference sequence). V gave up 5 bases and J gave up 2 bases; unmatched junction bases: 6. CDR3 size: 14 residues. The CDR3 protein is CASSSGMTTYEQYF. CDR3 in DNA: TGTGCCAGCAGTAGCGGGATGACAACCTACGAGCAGTACTTC.

The rearrangement links TRBV7-2 to TRBJ2-2, with TRBD2 identical over 12 bases. CDR1 is SGHTA, CDR2 FQGNSA, per germline. This CDR3 has 19 residues. With V trimmed by 1 base and J by 2 bases, 8 bases remained unmatched. CDR3 loop: CASSLVRLAGGPNTGELFF. Here the CDR3 DNA reads TGTGCCAGCAGCTTAGTTAGGCTAGCGGGGGGGCCAAACACCGGGGAGCTGTTTTTT.

This rearrangement joins TRBV28 to TRBJ2-2; 10 bases are a match to TRBD2. The V segment lost 6 bases and the J segment 5 bases; nucleotides outside the gene matches: 6. Germline CDR1 is MDHEN and CDR2 is SYDVKM. The CDR3 sequence is 15 residues long. The DNA for the CDR3 is TGTGCCAGCAGGTTCCTAGCGGGAGAAACCGGGGAGCTGTTTTTT. The encoded protein is CASRFLAGETGELFF.

The chain joins TRBV11-2 to TRBJ1-3; tentatively, D is TRBD1 (5 bases). Germline V lookup: CDR1 SGHAT, CDR2 FQNNGV. The CDR3 length is 15 residues. V lost 4 bases to trimming and J lost 2 bases, with 12 bases between them. The CDR3 DNA is TGTGCCAGCAGCTCGGTAACAGGAGCTGGAAACACCATATATTTT. Translating it yields CASSSVTGAGNTIYF.

The J gene is TRBJ2-1, the V gene TRBV29-1, with 9 bases that match TRBD2. In germline, CDR1 is SQVTM, CDR2 ANQGSEA. The CDR3 totals 14 residues. The V gene end was trimmed by 6 bases and the J gene end by 5 bases; junction bases not matched to a gene: 8. The CDR3 coding sequence is TGCAGCGTCGCCCGGCGGGGGGGCAACAATGAGCAGTTCTTC. Amino acids: CSVARRGGNNEQFF.

J is TRBJ2-1 and V is TRBV12-5; D not certain. CDR1 LGHNT and CDR2 FRNRAP come from the germline V gene. The V and J ends lost 1 base and 6 bases respectively, with 10 bases between them. The CDR3 is 14 residues long. DNA of the CDR3: TGTGCTAGTGGTTTGGACCCCGGTCCCAATGAGCAGTTCTTC. Its translation: CASGLDPGPNEQFF. Combining the CDR3 with reference TRBV12-5 and TRBJ2-1 gives the whole variable domain DARVTQTPRHKVTEMGQEVTMRCQPILGHNTVFWYRQTMMQGLELLAYFRNRAPLDDSGMPKDRFSAEMPDATLATLKIQPSEPRDSAVYFCASGLDPGPNEQFFGPGTRLTVL.

The J gene is TRBJ1-1, the V gene TRBV6-1; 8 nucleotides align to TRBD1. CDR3 length equals 15 residues. Germline V gene sequence: CDR1 MNHNS, CDR2 SASEGT. V trimming: 3 bases; J trimming: 0 bases; junction bases outside the gene matches: 3. The CDR3 reads CASSDRGRMNTEAFF. In DNA, the CDR3 is TGTGCCAGCAGTGACAGGGGGCGGATGAACACTGAAGCTTTCTTT.

The chain joins TRBV11-2 to TRBJ1-5; perhaps TRBD1 as D (6 bases). Germline-derived CDR1 and CDR2 are SGHAT and FQNNGV. This CDR3 region has 14 residues. The ends were cut back, 5 bases at V and 5 bases at J, with 13 bases in the middle. The DNA of the CDR3 is TGTGCCAGCAGCCAGACAGGAGTTTATCAGCCCCAGCATTTT. Translated: CASSQTGVYQPQHF.

The chain combines TRBV6-1 with TRBJ1-2, with D possibly being TRBD1 (5 bases). The germline gives CDR1 MNHNS, CDR2 SASEGT. The CDR3 is 14 amino acids. V lost 3 bases, J lost 4 bases, and 12 bases lay in between. The CDR3, as DNA: TGTGCCAGCAGTGAGGCGACAGAGACCTATGGCTACACCTTC. Amino acid sequence: CASSEATETYGYTF.

The chain employs TRBV29-1 and TRBJ1-2, with TRBD1 as a possible D gene (5 bases). Germline CDR1 reads SQVTM; CDR2 reads ANQGSEA. This CDR3 spans 15 amino acids. Trimming removed 2 bases at V and 8 bases at J, with 21 bases between. The CDR3 sequence: CSVEKPTGGAWGYTF. CDR3 coding DNA: TGCAGCGTTGAAAAACCGACGGGAGGGGCGTGGGGCTACACCTTC.

The chain combines TRBV10-3 with TRBJ1-2; 9 bases line up with TRBD1. Germline V gene data show CDR1 as ENHRY and CDR2 as SYGVKD. The length of the CDR3 is 13 residues. With 8 bases clipped from V and 6 bases from J, the junction kept 7 bases outside the gene matches. The CDR3 DNA reads TGTGCCATCTCGAGGACAGGGGAGAATGGCTACACCTTC. Encoded protein: CAISRTGENGYTF.

The CDR3 reads CASSPSILSMNTEAFF. The CDR3 nucleotides read TGTGCCAGCTCACCATCAATCTTGAGCATGAACACTGAAGCTTTCTTT. The chain carries TRBV18 and TRBJ1-1; no definite D call. Trimming removed 2 bases from V and 0 bases from J, with 13 bases in between. This CDR3 has 16 amino acids. In germline, CDR1 is KGHSH, CDR2 LQKENI.

V and J are TRBV5-6 and TRBJ2-5, with D possibly being TRBD1 (5 bases). V was trimmed by 3 bases and J by 5 bases, leaving 14 bases between them. In germline, CDR1 is SGHDT, CDR2 YYEEEE. The CDR3 runs 14 residues. The DNA for the CDR3 is TGTGCCAGCAGCTCGAAGCAGGGTGGGGAGACCCAGTACTTC. This encodes CASSSKQGGETQYF.

This chain connects TRBV10-2 to TRBJ2-7; 7 bases are a match to TRBD2. The CDR3 has 15 amino acids. Germline lookup yields CDR1 WSHSY and CDR2 SAAADI. Losses at the gene ends were 4 bases for V and 3 bases for J; bases not matched to a gene: 9. In DNA, the CDR3 is TGCGCCAGCAGTGGGGGGGTAGCGGGCCACTACGAGCAGTACTTC. It encodes CASSGGVAGHYEQYF.

This rearrangement joins TRBV28 to TRBJ1-2; possibly TRBD1 for D (5 bases). Per the germline V gene, CDR1 is MDHEN and CDR2 is SYDVKM. CDR3 length: 13 amino acids. The ends were cut back, 6 bases at V and 6 bases at J, with 14 bases in the middle. This chain's CDR3 is CASRAKGRDGYTF. The CDR3 nucleotides are TGTGCCAGCAGGGCGAAGGGCAGGGATGGCTACACCTTC.

V usage is TRBV6-6 and J usage is TRBJ2-3, with unresolved D. Germline CDR1 reads MNHNY; CDR2 reads SVGAGI (reference sequence). The CDR3 covers 13 residues. Trimming stripped 5 bases from V and 5 bases from J, with 11 bases between. The CDR3 is CASSQPYGDTQYF. The CDR3 nucleotides read TGTGCCAGCAGTCAACCTTACGGAGATACGCAGTATTTT.